The 6 T cell receptor beta chains below were found in one sample sequenced in a study of blood T cell repertoires in COVID-19. Using immunoSEQ multiplex PCR, the repertoire was profiled, and TCRdb retains in-frame clones only, with some absent. The sample has 250,000 to 400,000 clones, approximately 90% seen once; the top ten hold 1.5% to 2%. Sequencing was carried out using peripheral blood. These receptors originate from a woman between 25 and 40 years old with COVID-19, enrolled during active disease.

The genes are TRBV9 and TRBJ2-5; the D gene is possibly TRBD2 (6 bases). Trimming took off 3 bases at V and 5 bases at J, with 17 bases between the two ends. Per the germline V gene, CDR1 is SGDLS and CDR2 is YYNGEE. The CDR3 has 15 amino acids. CDR3 nucleotide sequence: TGTGCCAGCAGCGCCGGAGGAGGGTTGTACGAGACCCAGTACTTC. Translation gives CASSAGGGLYETQYF.

This sequence joins TRBV18 and TRBJ1-6; TRBD1 matches 7 bases. The germline gives CDR1 KGHSH, CDR2 LQKENI. J was trimmed by 6 bases and V by 3 bases; bases with no gene match: 2. The CDR3 sequence is 14 residues long. The CDR3, as DNA: TGTGCCAGCTCACCGGCAGGGGGTAATTCACCCCTCCACTTT. It encodes CASSPAGGNSPLHF.

The chain employs TRBV9 and TRBJ1-2; TRBD1 is a possible D gene (5 bases). Germline V gene sequence: CDR1 SGDLS, CDR2 YYNGEE. The CDR3 contains 15 residues. The germline V and J ends were trimmed by 1 base and 1 base, with 11 bases remaining between them. The CDR3 reads CASSVQDTYNYGYTF. The CDR3 coding sequence is TGTGCCAGCAGCGTACAGGACACCTATAACTATGGCTACACCTTC.

The chain is built from TRBV7-2 and TRBJ1-6, with D hard to call. The CDR3 consists of 16 residues. V lost 4 bases, J lost 7 bases, and 17 bases lay in between. Germline values: CDR1 SGHTA, CDR2 FQGNSA. The CDR3 coding sequence is TGTGCCAGCAGCTCAGAGGTCGGGGTCCCAAATTCACCCCTCCACTTT. The encoded protein is CASSSEVGVPNSPLHF.

The V call is TRBV5-1, the J call TRBJ2-7; tentative D call: TRBD2 (6 bases). The CDR3 runs to 12 residues. Germline V gene data show CDR1 as SGHRS and CDR2 as YFSETQ. The V and J ends lost 4 bases and 9 bases respectively, with 14 bases between them. In DNA form, the CDR3 reads TGCGCCAGCAGCCCGGGACTCGGCGGGCAGTACTTC. This encodes CASSPGLGGQYF.

The rearrangement links TRBV2 to TRBJ1-1, with 9 bases aligning to TRBD1. Per the germline V gene, CDR1 is SNHLY and CDR2 is FYNNEI. This CDR3 is 13 amino acids long. The V and J ends lost 6 bases and 5 bases, in that order; junction bases with no gene match: 4. The CDR3 reads CASSATGGTEAFF. As DNA, the CDR3 is TGTGCCAGCAGCGCGACAGGGGGAACTGAAGCTTTCTTT.